Shown below are 16 T cell receptor beta chains from a single sample sequenced in a study of vaccination and CD4 T cells after COVID-19. With the Oncomine TCR Beta short-read assay, DNA from cultured CD4+ T cells was sequenced. TCRdb independently ran MiXCR on the PCR reads; one entry per CDR3 protein. The table includes about 8,400 distinct CDR3 sequences, 45% to 50% detected once. Antigens for these TCRs are unknown. Treatment of the sample: roughly ten-day PBMC culture with coronavirus spike peptide pools or control peptides (ViraFEST assay). The collection of CD4+ T cells from the unexposed donor took place before the COVID-19 pandemic (2011-2018). What was sequenced was CD4+ T cells from blood, cultured in vitro. The receptor set was obtained from a human donor in good health.

The rearrangement joins TRBV20-1 to TRBJ2-5; D remains unclear. Trimming shortened V by 3 bases and J by 0 bases, and 14 bases separated the two germline ends. CDR1 is DFQATT and CDR2 is SNEGSKA in the germline V gene (reference sequence). This CDR3 has 15 amino acids. The CDR3 coding sequence is TGCAGTGCTAGGTCGTGGATGGGTAACCAAGAGACCCAGTACTTC. Translating it yields CSARSWMGNQETQYF.

The table lists this clonotype with a few counts. The chain carries TRBV3-1 and TRBJ2-2; D is unclear. The V and J ends lost 7 bases and 6 bases respectively, with 6 bases between them. CDR1 LGHDT and CDR2 YNNKEL come from the germline V gene (reference sequence). There are 11 residues in the CDR3. This chain's CDR3 is CASKSAGELFF. CDR3 nucleotide sequence: TGTGCCAGCAAGTCGGCCGGGGAGCTGTTTTTT.

This sequence joins TRBV6-5 and TRBJ2-7; 11 bases match TRBD2. With 1 base clipped from V and 2 bases from J, the junction kept 4 bases outside the gene matches. The CDR3 is 16 amino acids. Germline-derived CDR1 and CDR2 are MNHEY and SVGAGI. The CDR3 sequence: CASSYFSGGAAYEQYF. The CDR3 region has the DNA TGTGCCAGCAGTTACTTTAGCGGGGGGGCGGCCTACGAGCAGTACTTC.

This rearrangement joins TRBV30 to TRBJ2-1; D is unclear. The CDR3 has 10 amino acids. Between the trimmed V and J ends, which lost 2 bases and 8 bases, there was a span of 4 bases. Looked up from germline, CDR1 is GTSNPN and CDR2 is SVGIG (reference sequence). For the CDR3, the DNA is TGTGCCTGGAGTATTGATGAGCAGTTCTTC. Residues: CAWSIDEQFF.

This chain connects TRBV6-2 or TRBV6-3 to TRBJ1-5; 11 bases are shared with TRBD1. Losses at the gene ends were 0 bases for V and 7 bases for J; bases not matched to a gene: 8. This CDR3 spans 17 amino acids. Germline V gene lookup returns CDR1 MNHEY and CDR2 SVGEGT. The CDR3 nucleotides are TGTGCCAGCAGTTACTCCGGACAGGGGGCAACCGGACAGCCCCAGCATTTT. Translating it yields CASSYSGQGATGQPQHF.

CDR3 coding DNA: TGTGCCAGCAGCCCGGCGGATTCACCCCTCCACTTT. This encodes CASSPADSPLHF. This sequence joins TRBV6-1 and TRBJ1-6; D gene uncertain. CDR1 and CDR2 from the germline V gene are MNHNS and SASEGT. V dropped 6 bases and J dropped 8 bases, with 8 bases sitting between them. This CDR3 is built from 12 residues.

The chain recombines TRBV5-1 with TRBJ2-7, with D perhaps matching TRBD2 (6 bases). The germline V gene encodes CDR1 SGHRS and CDR2 YFSETQ. This CDR3 region has 14 residues. V dropped 4 bases and J dropped 3 bases, with 14 bases sitting between them. In DNA, the CDR3 is TGCGCCAGCAGCCCTCAGGGACTGAGCTACGAGCAGTACTTC. Translated: CASSPQGLSYEQYF. The whole variable domain, filled in from reference TRBV5-1 and TRBJ2-7, reads KAGVTQTPRYLIKTRGQQVTLSCSPISGHRSVSWYQQTPGQGLQFLFEYFSETQRNKGNFPGRFSGRQFSNSRSEMNVSTLELGDSALYLCASSPQGLSYEQYFGPGTRLTVT.

In this sample, this clonotype turned up a few times. V and J are TRBV7-9 and TRBJ1-1, with D possibly TRBD1 on 5 matching bases. Germline-derived CDR1 and CDR2 are SEHNR and FQNEAQ (reference sequence). This CDR3 region has 13 residues. The ends were cut back, 5 bases at V and 4 bases at J, with 11 bases in the middle. The CDR3 coding sequence is TGTGCCAGCAGCCGGGGCTACGGCACTGAAGCTTTCTTT. Translated: CASSRGYGTEAFF.

The genes are TRBV2 and TRBJ2-3; TRBD2 matches 8 bases. This CDR3 contains 14 residues. Germline V gene sequence: CDR1 SNHLY, CDR2 FYNNEI. The V gene end was trimmed by 7 bases and the J gene end by 1 base; junction bases not matched to a gene: 4. The CDR3 here is CASTAGGGTDTQYF. The CDR3, as DNA: TGTGCCAGCACCGCCGGGGGGGGCACAGATACGCAGTATTTT.

The V and J genes are TRBV7-2 and TRBJ2-1, with 11 positions matching TRBD2. Losses at the gene ends were 5 bases for V and 10 bases for J; bases not matched to a gene: 4. The CDR3 extends over 13 amino acids. CDR1 and CDR2 from the germline V gene are SGHTA and FQGNSA. CDR3 loop: CASSHRTSGEQFF. The CDR3 DNA reads as TGTGCCAGCAGCCACCGGACTAGCGGGGAGCAGTTCTTC.

This chain uses TRBV7-9 with TRBJ2-7; 10 bases are shared with TRBD1. The germline V gene has CDR1 SEHNR and CDR2 FQNEAQ (reference sequence). This CDR3 spans 15 amino acids. With 5 bases clipped from V and 4 bases from J, the junction kept 8 bases outside the gene matches. This CDR3 is CASSPRDRGPYEQYF. The CDR3 region has the DNA TGTGCCAGCAGCCCCCGAGACAGGGGGCCTTACGAGCAGTACTTC.

This clonotype occurred a few times. V usage is TRBV27 and J usage is TRBJ1-5; D may be TRBD1 (5 bases). CDR3 length equals 17 residues. Trimming cost V 5 bases and J 0 bases, with 17 bases left between them. Germline lookup yields CDR1 MNHEY and CDR2 SMNVEV (reference sequence). The DNA of the CDR3 is TGTGCCAGCAGTAACAGGCCTACTTTTTATAGCAATCAGCCCCAGCATTTT. Protein product: CASSNRPTFYSNQPQHF.

The chain recombines TRBV7-9 with TRBJ1-2; D is perhaps TRBD1 (5 bases). Trimming cost V 1 base and J 8 bases, with 8 bases left between them. Germline CDR1 reads SEHNR; CDR2 reads FQNEAQ (reference sequence). There are 12 residues in the CDR3. The chain's CDR3 is CASSLVGDGYTF. CDR3 bases: TGTGCCAGCAGCTTAGTAGGGGACGGCTACACCTTC. Full variable domain (rest looked up from reference TRBV7-9 and TRBJ1-2): DTGVSQNPRHKITKRGQNVTFRCDPISEHNRLYWYRQTLGQGPEFLTYFQNEAQLEKSRLLSDRFSAERPKGSFSTLEIQRTEQGDSAMYLCASSLVGDGYTFGSGTRLTVV.

V usage is TRBV10-1 and J usage is TRBJ2-6, with TRBD2 matching 7 bases. The V gene end was trimmed by 4 bases and the J gene end by 0 bases; junction bases not matched to a gene: 3. CDR3 length equals 16 residues. The germline gives CDR1 WNHNN, CDR2 SYGVQD (reference sequence). The CDR3 coding sequence is TGCGCCAGCAGTGCGGGGGGTCTCTCTGGGGCCAACGTCCTGACTTTC. Translation: CASSAGGLSGANVLTF.

This clonotype was seen only a few times. The CDR3 here is CASSSPREDRTTNYGYTF. The CDR3 bases are TGTGCCAGCAGCTCACCTAGGGAGGACAGGACTACAAACTATGGCTACACCTTC. The chain joins TRBV11-2 to TRBJ1-2; 7 bases are a match to TRBD1. V gave up 4 bases and J gave up 2 bases; unmatched junction bases: 16. Germline CDR1 and CDR2: SGHAT and FQNNGV. The CDR3 has 18 amino acids.

The rearrangement uses TRBV6-1 and TRBJ1-1; D is uncertain. Trimming left V 6 bases short and J 1 base short, with 9 bases between. The germline V gene has CDR1 MNHNS and CDR2 SASEGT. The CDR3 sequence is 13 residues long. The CDR3 protein is CASSHDGNTEAFF. Written as DNA, the CDR3 is TGTGCCAGCAGCCACGACGGGAACACTGAAGCTTTCTTT.